Only a few counts were recorded for the clone carrying this T cell receptor (beta chain). The antigen remains unidentified. The data originate from a study of T cells after yellow fever vaccination. Study-level points and caveats: Repertoires obtained by FACS sorting could include abundant clonotypes that entered as contaminants from the bulk population. Overlap between CD4 and CD8 compartments was detected for a small share of clonotypes. Secondary responses were weaker yet peaked faster, day 5 versus 15.

The germline V and J ends were trimmed by 4 bases and 6 bases, with 18 bases remaining between them. The CDR3 has 15 amino acids. Germline V CDR1 and CDR2: LGHNA, YSLEER. The 5'RACE template-switching step produced TCR cDNA and added a universal primer site and UMIs. TCRdb itself ran the 5' RACE reads through MiXCR, one entry per CDR3 protein. Of hundreds of thousands of distinct CDR3 sequences in the sample, about 3.5% are singletons; the top ten hold about a quarter. The TCR originated in a man aged 18 to 29 who received the YFV17D yellow fever vaccine. The specimen was PBMCs, collected on the day of the yellow fever booster vaccination. The rearrangement links TRBV4-3 to TRBJ1-2, with a tentative D call TRBD1 (6 bases). The CDR3 sequence: CASSRISGAGDGYTF. CDR3 DNA sequence: TGCGCCAGCAGCCGAATCTCAGGGGCGGGAGATGGCTACACCTTC.